This TCR beta chain originates from a study of spatial heterogeneity in lung cancer. Across the study: TCR and UMI combinations that were unique each appeared, on average, more than ten times in raw reads.

This clonotype is classed as medium-sized. This beta chain represents an off-target read in a library built for alpha chains; its size is of limited meaning. Time point: sample taken at primary tumor resection. Frozen PBMC, nontumor lung or tumor provided whole RNA, which was sequenced unsorted. The donors were 55 to 80 patients with non-small cell lung cancer that was early-stage and untreated. Single TCR cDNA molecules each had their own unique molecular identifier. Each CDR3 protein is one row after TCRdb ran MiXCR on the 5' RACE reads. The sample lists 4,100 or so distinct CDR3 sequences, about a fifth occurring once. CDR1 SGHRS and CDR2 YFSETQ come from the germline V gene. The V segment lost 1 base and the J segment 2 bases; nucleotides outside the gene matches: 4. This CDR3 has 17 residues.

This specimen was normal lung tissue next to the tumor, taken at surgery. The gene calls are TRBV5-1 and TRBJ2-3; 13 positions match TRBD2. The clonotype comes from a female donor with early-stage non-small cell lung cancer. For the CDR3, the DNA is TGCGCCAGCAGCTTGAGGACTAGCGGGAGCCTCACAGATACGCAGTATTTT. Its protein product is CASSLRTSGSLTDTQYF.